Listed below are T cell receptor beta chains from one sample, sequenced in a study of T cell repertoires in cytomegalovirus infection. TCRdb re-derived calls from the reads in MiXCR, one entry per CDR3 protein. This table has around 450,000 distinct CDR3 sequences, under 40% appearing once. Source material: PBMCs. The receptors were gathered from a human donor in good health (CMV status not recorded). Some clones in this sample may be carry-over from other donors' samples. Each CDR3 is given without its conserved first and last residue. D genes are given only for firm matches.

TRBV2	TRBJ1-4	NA	ASSAGTPGPWEKLF
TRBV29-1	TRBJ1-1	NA	SVVLGLNTEAF
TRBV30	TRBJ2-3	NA	AWSVTGPSTDTQY
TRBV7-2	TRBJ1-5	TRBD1	ASSSTGVSEPQH
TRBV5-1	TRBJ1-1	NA	SSSSRTNTEAF
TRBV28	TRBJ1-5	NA	ASVSLQNNQPQH
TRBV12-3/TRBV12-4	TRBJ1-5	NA	ASSTLDRPNGQPQH
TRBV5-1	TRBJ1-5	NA	ASSLEAGLEQPPH
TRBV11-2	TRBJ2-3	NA	ASSLGPGLTDTQY
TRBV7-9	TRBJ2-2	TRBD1	ASSSAGTQGAGELF
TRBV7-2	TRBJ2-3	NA	ASSLRRAASLRY
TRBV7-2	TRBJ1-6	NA	ASSLTGLRSSYNSPLH
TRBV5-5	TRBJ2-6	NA	ASSSGVAGANVLT
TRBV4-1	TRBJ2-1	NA	ASSQLNEQF
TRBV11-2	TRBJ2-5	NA	ASSYFETQY
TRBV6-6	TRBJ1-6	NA	ASSPFSGLDSPLH
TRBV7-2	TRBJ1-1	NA	ASSTKSGKNTEAF
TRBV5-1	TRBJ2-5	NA	ASSLVPRGQETQY
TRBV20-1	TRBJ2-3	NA	SAEHGQSTDTQY
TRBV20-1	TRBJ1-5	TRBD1	SARDQRGQNNQPQH
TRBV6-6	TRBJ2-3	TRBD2	ASSYSASGATDTQY
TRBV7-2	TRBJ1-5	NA	ASSGWSNQPQH
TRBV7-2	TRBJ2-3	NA	ASSFAGDGADTQY
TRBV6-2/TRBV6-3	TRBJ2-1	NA	ASTQHTTDNEQF
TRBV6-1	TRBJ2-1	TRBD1	ASSRQTGDFIYNEQF
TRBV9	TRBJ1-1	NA	ASSVGSTLNTEAF
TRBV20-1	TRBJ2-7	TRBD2	SARDSGTSGRTYEQY
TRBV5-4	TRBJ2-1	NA	ASSAPARGGDEQF
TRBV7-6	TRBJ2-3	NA	ASSRRAGTDTQY
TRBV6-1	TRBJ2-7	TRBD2	ASSPLGTSENYEQY
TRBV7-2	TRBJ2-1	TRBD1	ASSPRDRFNGSMVQF
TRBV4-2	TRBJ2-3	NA	ASSQDPANTQY
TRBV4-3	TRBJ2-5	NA	ASSQDAREETQY
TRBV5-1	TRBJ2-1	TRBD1	ASSFTGQGDEQF
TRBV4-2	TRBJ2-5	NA	ASSQDLGVLSQETQY
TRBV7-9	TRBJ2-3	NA	ASCVQATDTQY
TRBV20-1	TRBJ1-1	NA	SASFRATEAF
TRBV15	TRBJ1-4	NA	ATSRDSKTNEKLF
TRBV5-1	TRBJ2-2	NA	ASSFLQGLPNTGELF
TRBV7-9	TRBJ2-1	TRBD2	ASSSAHRSGGDHEQF
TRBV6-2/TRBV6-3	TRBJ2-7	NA	ASSYGGQTYEQY
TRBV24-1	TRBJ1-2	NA	ATRLRGRGYGYT